The clone carrying this T cell receptor (beta chain) was seen only a few times. No antigen is known for it. The entry originates in a study of beta chain features in type 1 diabetes. Study observations and caveats: cDNA-based reads could over-represent cells with high TCR expression.

The germline V and J ends were trimmed by 4 bases and 0 bases, with 13 bases remaining between them. Germline assignment: CDR1 GTSNPN and CDR2 SVGIG (reference sequence). This CDR3 region has 15 residues. What was sequenced were expressed TCRB transcripts, since all of the isolated RNA had been reverse transcribed. Here immunoSEQ multiplex PCR was the method, and the copy in TCRdb shows in-frame clones only, minus some. The sample yields more than 110,000 clones, 6.9% seen once. Sorted populations all had greater than 98% purity. The receptor was derived from a woman aged 25 to 39 in good health. This chain joins TRBV30 and TRBJ2-1; a weak D match, TRBD2 (6 bases). The sequencing input was central memory CD4+ T cells from blood. CDR3 sequence reads: CAWKPLASSYNEQFF. In DNA form, the CDR3 reads TGTGCCTGGAAACCCCTAGCGAGCTCCTACAATGAGCAGTTCTTC.